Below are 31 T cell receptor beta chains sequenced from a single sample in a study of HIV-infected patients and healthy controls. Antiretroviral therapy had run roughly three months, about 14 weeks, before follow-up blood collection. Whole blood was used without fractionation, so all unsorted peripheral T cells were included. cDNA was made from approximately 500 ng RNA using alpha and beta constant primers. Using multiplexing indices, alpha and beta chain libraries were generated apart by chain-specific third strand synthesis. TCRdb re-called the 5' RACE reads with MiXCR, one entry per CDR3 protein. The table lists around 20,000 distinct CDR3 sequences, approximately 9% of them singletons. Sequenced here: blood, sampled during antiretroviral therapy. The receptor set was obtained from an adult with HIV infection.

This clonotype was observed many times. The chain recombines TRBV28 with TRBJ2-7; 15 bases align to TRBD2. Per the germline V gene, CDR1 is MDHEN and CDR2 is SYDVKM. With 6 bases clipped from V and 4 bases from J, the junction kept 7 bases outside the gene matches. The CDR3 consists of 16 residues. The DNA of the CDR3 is TGTGCCAGCAGCCCTGCCGGGACTAGCGGGAGGTACGAGCAGTACTTC. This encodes CASSPAGTSGRYEQYF.

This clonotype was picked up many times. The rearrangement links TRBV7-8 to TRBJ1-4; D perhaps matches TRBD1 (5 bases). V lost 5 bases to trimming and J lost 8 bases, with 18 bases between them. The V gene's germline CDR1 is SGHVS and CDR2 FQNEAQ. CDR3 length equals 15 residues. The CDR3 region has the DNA TGTGCCAGCAGCCTTCGGCCCAACGAGGGGGAAAAACTGTTTTTT. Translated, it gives CASSLRPNEGEKLFF.

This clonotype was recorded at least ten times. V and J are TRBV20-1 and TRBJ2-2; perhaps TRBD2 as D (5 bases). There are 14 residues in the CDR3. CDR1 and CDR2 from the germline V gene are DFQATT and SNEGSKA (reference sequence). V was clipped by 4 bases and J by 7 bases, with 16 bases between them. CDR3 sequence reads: CSAKNNRRLGELFF. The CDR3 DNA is TGCAGTGCTAAAAATAACCGGAGGCTCGGGGAGCTGTTTTTT.

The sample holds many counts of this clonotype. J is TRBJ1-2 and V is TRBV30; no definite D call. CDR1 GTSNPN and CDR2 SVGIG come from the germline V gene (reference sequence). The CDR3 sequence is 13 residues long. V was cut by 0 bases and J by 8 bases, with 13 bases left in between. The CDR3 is CAWSVSGLSGYTF. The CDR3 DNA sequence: TGTGCCTGGAGTGTCTCGGGGTTGAGCGGCTACACCTTC. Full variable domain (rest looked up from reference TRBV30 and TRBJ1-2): SQTIHQWPATLVQPVGSPLSLECTVEGTSNPNLYWYRQAAGRGLQLLFYSVGIGQISSEVPQNLSASRPQDRQFILSSKKLLLSDSGFYLCAWSVSGLSGYTFGSGTRLTVV.

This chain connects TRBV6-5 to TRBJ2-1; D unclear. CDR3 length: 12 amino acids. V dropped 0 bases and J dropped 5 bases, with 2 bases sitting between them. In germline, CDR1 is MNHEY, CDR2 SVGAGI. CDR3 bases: TGTGCCAGCAGTTACTCGAACAATGAGCAGTTCTTC. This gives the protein CASSYSNNEQFF.

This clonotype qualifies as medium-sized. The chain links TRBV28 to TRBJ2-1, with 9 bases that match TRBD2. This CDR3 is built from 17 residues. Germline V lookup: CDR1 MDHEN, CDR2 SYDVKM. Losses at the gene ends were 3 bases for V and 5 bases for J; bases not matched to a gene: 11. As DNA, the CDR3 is TGTGCCAGCAGTTTTATGGTTCAGCGGGGGGCCCACAATGAGCAGTTCTTC. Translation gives CASSFMVQRGAHNEQFF. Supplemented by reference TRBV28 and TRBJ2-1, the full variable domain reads DVKVTQSSRYLVKRTGEKVFLECVQDMDHENMFWYRQDPGLGLRLIYFSYDVKMKEKGDIPEGYSVSREKKERFSLILESASTNQTSMYLCASSFMVQRGAHNEQFFGPGTRLTVL.

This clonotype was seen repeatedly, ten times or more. The CDR3 protein is CSLRSSGGEDTQYF. DNA of the CDR3: TGCAGCCTCAGGTCCAGCGGGGGCGAAGATACGCAGTATTTT. The genes are TRBV29-1 and TRBJ2-3, with 8 bases identical to TRBD2. CDR1 and CDR2 from the germline V gene are SQVTM and ANQGSEA. V dropped 8 bases and J dropped 5; count of bases not matched to a gene: 12. The CDR3 has 14 amino acids.

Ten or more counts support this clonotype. The CDR3 region is CASSEGPGLAGPLGFF. CDR3 DNA: TGTGCCAGCAGTGAAGGCCCCGGCCTAGCGGGGCCCCTGGGGTTCTTC. This chain uses TRBV6-1 with TRBJ2-1; 9 bases line up with TRBD2. The junction had 16 bases not matched to a gene; V was cut back by 1 base and J by 15 bases. The CDR3 length is 16 residues. Germline CDR1 reads MNHNS; CDR2 reads SASEGT.

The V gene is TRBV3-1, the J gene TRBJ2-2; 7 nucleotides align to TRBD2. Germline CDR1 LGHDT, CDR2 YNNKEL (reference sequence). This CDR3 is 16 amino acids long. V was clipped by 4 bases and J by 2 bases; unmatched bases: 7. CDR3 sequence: CASSPRPTSNTGELFF. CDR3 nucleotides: TGTGCCAGCAGCCCCCGTCCGACTAGCAACACCGGGGAGCTGTTTTTT.

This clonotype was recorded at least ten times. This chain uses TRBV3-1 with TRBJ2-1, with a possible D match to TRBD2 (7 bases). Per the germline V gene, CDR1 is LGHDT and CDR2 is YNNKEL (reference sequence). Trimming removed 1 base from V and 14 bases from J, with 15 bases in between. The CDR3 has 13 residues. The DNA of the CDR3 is TGTGCCAGCAGCCAAGGTTGGGGGGGCCAGGAGTTCTTC. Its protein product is CASSQGWGGQEFF.

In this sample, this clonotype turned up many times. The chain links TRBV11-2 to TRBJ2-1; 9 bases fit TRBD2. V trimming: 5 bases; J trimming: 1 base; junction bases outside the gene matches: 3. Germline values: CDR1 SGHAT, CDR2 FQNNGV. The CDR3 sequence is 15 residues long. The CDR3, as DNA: TGTGCCAGCAGCCCTAGCGGGGCTTCCTACAATGAGCAGTTCTTC. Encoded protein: CASSPSGASYNEQFF. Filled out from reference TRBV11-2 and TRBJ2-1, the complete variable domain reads EAGVAQSPRYKIIEKRQSVAFWCNPISGHATLYWYQQILGQGPKLLIQFQNNGVVDDSQLPKDRFSAERLKGVDSTLKIQPAKLEDSAVYLCASSPSGASYNEQFFGPGTRLTVL.

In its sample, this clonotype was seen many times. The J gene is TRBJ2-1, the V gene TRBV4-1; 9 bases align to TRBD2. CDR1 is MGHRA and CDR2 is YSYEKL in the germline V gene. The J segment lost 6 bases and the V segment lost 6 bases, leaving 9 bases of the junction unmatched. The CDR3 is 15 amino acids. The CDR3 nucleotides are TGCGCCAGCAGGTTAACCGGGACTAGCAGCAATGAGCAGTTCTTC. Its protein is CASRLTGTSSNEQFF.

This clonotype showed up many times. Written as DNA, the CDR3 is TGTGCCAGTGAGGCTAGCACAGATACGCAGTATTTT. This sequence encodes CASEASTDTQYF. This chain links TRBV28 with TRBJ2-3; D is unresolved. Germline CDR1 MDHEN, CDR2 SYDVKM. With 9 bases removed from V and 0 bases from J, the gap between germline ends came to 7 bases. This CDR3 contains 12 residues.

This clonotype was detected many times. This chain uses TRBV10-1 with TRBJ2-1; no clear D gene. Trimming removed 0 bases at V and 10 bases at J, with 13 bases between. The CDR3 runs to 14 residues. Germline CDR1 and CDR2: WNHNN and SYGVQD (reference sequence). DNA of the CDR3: TGCGCCAGCAGTGAGTCGGCATCCATAAACGAGCAGTTCTTC. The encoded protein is CASSESASINEQFF.

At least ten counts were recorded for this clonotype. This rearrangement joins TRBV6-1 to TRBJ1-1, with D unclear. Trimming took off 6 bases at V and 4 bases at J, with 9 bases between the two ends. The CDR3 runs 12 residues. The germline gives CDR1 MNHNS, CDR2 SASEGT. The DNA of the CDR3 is TGTGCCAGCAGCCTTACGGTCACTGAAGCTTTCTTT. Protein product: CASSLTVTEAFF.

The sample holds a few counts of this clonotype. The CDR3, as DNA: TGTGCCAGCAGCGATTCGGCAGGGGGATCCGAGCAGTACTTC. Protein product: CASSDSAGGSEQYF. The V call is TRBV21-1, the J call TRBJ2-7; TRBD1, the D gene given by the table, was not confirmed from the DNA. TRBV21-1 is a pseudogene. This CDR3 region has 14 residues.

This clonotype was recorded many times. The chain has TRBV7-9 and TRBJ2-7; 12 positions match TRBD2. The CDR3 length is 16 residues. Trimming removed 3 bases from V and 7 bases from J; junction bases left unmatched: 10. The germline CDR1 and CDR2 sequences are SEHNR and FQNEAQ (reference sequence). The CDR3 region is CASSLSSGRALEEQYF. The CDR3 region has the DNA TGTGCCAGCAGCTTGTCTAGCGGGAGGGCCCTCGAGGAGCAGTACTTC.

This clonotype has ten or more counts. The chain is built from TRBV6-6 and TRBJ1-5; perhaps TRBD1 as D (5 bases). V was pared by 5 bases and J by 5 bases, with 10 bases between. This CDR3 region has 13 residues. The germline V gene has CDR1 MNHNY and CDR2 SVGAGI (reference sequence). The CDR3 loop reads CASSRQLYQPQHF. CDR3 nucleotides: TGTGCCAGCAGTCGACAGTTGTATCAGCCCCAGCATTTT.

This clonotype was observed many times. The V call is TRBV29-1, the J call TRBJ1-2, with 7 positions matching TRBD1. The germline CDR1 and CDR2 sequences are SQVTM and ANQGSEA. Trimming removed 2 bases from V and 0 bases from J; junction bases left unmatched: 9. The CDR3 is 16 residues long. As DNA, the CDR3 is TGCAGCGTTGAAATGGCGACAGGGCCCTCTAACTATGGCTACACCTTC. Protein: CSVEMATGPSNYGYTF.

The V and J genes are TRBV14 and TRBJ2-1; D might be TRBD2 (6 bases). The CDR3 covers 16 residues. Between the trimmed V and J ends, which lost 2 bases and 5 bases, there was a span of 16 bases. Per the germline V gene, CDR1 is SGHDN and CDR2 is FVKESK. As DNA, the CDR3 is TGTGCCAGCAGCCAAATCCGGGAGTGGGGCCACAATGAGCAGTTCTTC. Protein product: CASSQIREWGHNEQFF.

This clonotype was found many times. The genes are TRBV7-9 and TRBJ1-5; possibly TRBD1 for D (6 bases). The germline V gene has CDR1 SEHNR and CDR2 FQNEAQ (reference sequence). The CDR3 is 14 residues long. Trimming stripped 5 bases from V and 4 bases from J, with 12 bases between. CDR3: CASSVSTGNQPQHF. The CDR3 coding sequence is TGTGCCAGCAGCGTGTCGACAGGTAATCAGCCCCAGCATTTT.

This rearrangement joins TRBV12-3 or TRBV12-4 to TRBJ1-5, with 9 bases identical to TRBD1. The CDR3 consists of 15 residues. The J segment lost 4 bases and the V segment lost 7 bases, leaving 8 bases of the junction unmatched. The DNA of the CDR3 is TGTGCCAGCATCCAGGACAGGGGTCCGAATCAGCCCCAGCATTTT. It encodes CASIQDRGPNQPQHF.

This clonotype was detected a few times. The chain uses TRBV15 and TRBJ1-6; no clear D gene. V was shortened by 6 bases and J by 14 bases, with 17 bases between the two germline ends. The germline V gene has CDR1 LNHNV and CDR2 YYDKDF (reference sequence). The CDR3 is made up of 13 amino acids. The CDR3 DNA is TGTGCCACCAGGAAAGGCAGTCGGACGACCCTCCACTTT. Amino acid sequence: CATRKGSRTTLHF.

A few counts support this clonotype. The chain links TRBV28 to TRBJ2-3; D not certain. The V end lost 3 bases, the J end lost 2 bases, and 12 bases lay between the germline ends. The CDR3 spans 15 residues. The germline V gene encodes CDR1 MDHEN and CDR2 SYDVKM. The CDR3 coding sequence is TGTGCCAGCAGTTTTGACGCCACCTTCACAGATACGCAGTATTTT. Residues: CASSFDATFTDTQYF.

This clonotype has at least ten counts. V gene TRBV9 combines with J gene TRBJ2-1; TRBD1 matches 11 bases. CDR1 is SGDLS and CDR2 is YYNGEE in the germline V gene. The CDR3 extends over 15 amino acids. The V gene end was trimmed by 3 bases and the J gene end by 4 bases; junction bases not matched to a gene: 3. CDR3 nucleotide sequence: TGTGCCAGCAGCGGGACAGGGGGCTCATACAATGAGCAGTTCTTC. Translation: CASSGTGGSYNEQFF.

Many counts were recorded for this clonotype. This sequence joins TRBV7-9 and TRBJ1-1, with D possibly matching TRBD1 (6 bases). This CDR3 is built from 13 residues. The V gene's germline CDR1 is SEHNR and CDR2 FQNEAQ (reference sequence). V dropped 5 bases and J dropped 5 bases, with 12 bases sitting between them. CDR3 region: CASSRTVRTEAFF. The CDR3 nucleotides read TGTGCCAGCAGCCGGACAGTGAGGACTGAAGCTTTCTTT.

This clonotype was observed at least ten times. The CDR3 bases are TGTGCCAGCAGTTACTCGATTGCGGAAGTAATCGGCGGAGATACGCAGTATTTT. This gives the protein CASSYSIAEVIGGDTQYF. The chain joins TRBV6-2 or TRBV6-3 to TRBJ2-3; the D is unclear. Germline CDR1 is MNHEY and CDR2 is SVGEGT. This CDR3 comprises 18 residues. Trimming pared 0 bases from V and 5 bases from J, leaving 21 bases between.

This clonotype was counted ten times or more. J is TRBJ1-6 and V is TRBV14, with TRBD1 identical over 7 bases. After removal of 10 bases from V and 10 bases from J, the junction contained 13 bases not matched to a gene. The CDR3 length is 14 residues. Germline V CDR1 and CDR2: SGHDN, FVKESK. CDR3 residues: CATGSSGGGSPLHF. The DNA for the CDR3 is TGTGCCACCGGTTCCTCAGGGGGAGGATCACCCCTCCACTTT.

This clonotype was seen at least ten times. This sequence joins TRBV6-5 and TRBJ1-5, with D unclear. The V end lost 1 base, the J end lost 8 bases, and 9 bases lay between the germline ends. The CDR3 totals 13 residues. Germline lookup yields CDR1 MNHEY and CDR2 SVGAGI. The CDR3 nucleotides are TGTGCCAGCAGTTACTATTCACCGAAGCCCCAGCATTTT. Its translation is CASSYYSPKPQHF.

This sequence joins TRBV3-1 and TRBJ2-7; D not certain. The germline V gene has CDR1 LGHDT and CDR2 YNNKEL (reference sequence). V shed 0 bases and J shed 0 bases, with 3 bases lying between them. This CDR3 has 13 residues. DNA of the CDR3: TGTGCCAGCAGCCAAGACATCTCCTACGAGCAGTACTTC. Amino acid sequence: CASSQDISYEQYF.

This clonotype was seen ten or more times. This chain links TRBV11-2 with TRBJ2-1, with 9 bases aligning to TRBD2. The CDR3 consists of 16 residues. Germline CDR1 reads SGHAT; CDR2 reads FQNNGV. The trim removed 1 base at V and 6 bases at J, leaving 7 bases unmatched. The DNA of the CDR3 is TGTGCCAGCAGCTTAGTATCCGGCGGGAGGGGCAATGAGCAGTTCTTC. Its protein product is CASSLVSGGRGNEQFF.